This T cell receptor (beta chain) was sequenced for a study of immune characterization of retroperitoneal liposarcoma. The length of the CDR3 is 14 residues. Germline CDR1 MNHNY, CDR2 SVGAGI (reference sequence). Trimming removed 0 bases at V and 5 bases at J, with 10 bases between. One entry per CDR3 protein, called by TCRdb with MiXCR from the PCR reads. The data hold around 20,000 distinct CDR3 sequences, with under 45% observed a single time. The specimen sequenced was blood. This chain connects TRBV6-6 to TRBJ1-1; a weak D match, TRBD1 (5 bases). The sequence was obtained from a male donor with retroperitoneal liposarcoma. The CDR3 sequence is CASSYSGGRTEAFF. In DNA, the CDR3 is TGTGCCAGCAGTTACTCCGGGGGGAGGACTGAAGCTTTCTTT.